The sequence of this TCR beta chain was determined in a study of cytomegalovirus exposure and HLA in healthy donors. The CDR3 runs 17 residues. Germline V gives CDR1 LNHNV, CDR2 YYDKDF (reference sequence). PCR employed 60 Vbeta and 13 Jbeta primers. TCRdb's copy holds only in-frame clones and misses some; the assay was immunoSEQ multiplex PCR. The table includes about 190,000 clones, approximately 75% detected once. The clonotype originates from a man aged 30-40 years in good health and CMV-seropositive. Sequenced: PBMCs. The chain employs TRBV15 and TRBJ2-5; 12 bases align to TRBD1. TRBJ2-7 explains the end of the DNA better; the J call may be wrong. CDR3 sequence (DNA): TGTGCCACCAGCAGAGATCGGGGGACAGGGGGCGGCTACGAGCAGTACTTC. Its protein product is CATSRDRGTGGGYEQYF.